The 31 T cell receptor beta chains in this list originate from one sample, sequenced in a study of cytomegalovirus exposure and HLA in healthy donors. Some clones are missing from TCRdb's copy, which holds only in-frame ones; the method was immunoSEQ multiplex PCR. The table records 110,000 or so clones, 70% to 90% of them present only once. Sequenced input: PBMCs. The origin of the receptors is a man between 18 and 35 years old in good health and CMV-seropositive.

V and J are TRBV23-1 and TRBJ1-4; D unclear. TRBV23-1 is assigned to the ORF class and has an uncertain function. The CDR3 is made up of 14 amino acids. V lost 6 bases, J lost 0 bases, and 8 bases lay in between. This CDR3 reads CASSLIATNEKLFF. The CDR3 nucleotides read TGCGCCAGCAGCCTTATAGCAACTAATGAAAAACTGTTTTTT.

This chain joins TRBV5-1 and TRBJ1-2; a possible D gene is TRBD1 (5 bases). CDR3 length: 14 residues. The V gene lost 5 bases and the J gene lost 4 bases, with 15 bases spanning the gap. CDR1 is SGHRS, CDR2 YFSETQ, per germline. The CDR3 nucleotides are TGCGCCAGCAGTCAGGACATTAGTGGCTATGGCTACACCTTC. Translating it yields CASSQDISGYGYTF.

The chain couples TRBV25-1 to TRBJ2-7; the match to TRBD1 covers 9 bases. Per the germline V gene, CDR1 is MGHDK and CDR2 is SYGVNS. The CDR3 has 15 amino acids. With 6 bases clipped from V and 1 base from J, the junction kept 7 bases outside the gene matches. CDR3 in DNA: TGTGCCAGCAGCATAACAGGGGGCGCGTCCTACGAGCAGTACTTC. Translated, it gives CASSITGGASYEQYF.

The gene calls are TRBV7-8 and TRBJ1-2; D perhaps matches TRBD1 (5 bases). The CDR3 sequence is 14 residues long. Deletions cut 1 base from V and 2 bases from J, with 8 bases between. Germline V gives CDR1 SGHVS, CDR2 FQNEAQ. In DNA, the CDR3 is TGTGCCAGCAGCTTAGGCCCAGGGAACTATGGCTACACCTTC. Residues: CASSLGPGNYGYTF.

The rearrangement uses TRBV6-1 and TRBJ2-1; D remains ambiguous. The CDR3 consists of 15 residues. The germline V and J ends were trimmed by 3 bases and 7 bases, with 16 bases remaining between them. CDR1 MNHNS and CDR2 SASEGT come from the germline V gene. The CDR3 region is CASSDDPPNGNEQFF. The CDR3 DNA reads as TGTGCCAGCAGTGACGATCCCCCGAACGGGAATGAGCAGTTCTTC.

As for this clone: Other DNA sequences from this sample encode an identical CDR3 as well. The chain is built from TRBV7-2 and TRBJ1-1, with D perhaps matching TRBD1 (6 bases). Per germline, CDR1 SGHTA and CDR2 FQGNSA. The CDR3 loop spans 15 amino acids. Trimming pared 1 base from V and 4 bases from J, leaving 13 bases between. CDR3 in amino acids: CASSLVRGARTEAFF. In DNA form, the CDR3 reads TGTGCCAGCAGCTTAGTGCGGGGGGCGCGCACTGAAGCTTTCTTT.

Written as DNA, the CDR3 is TGTGCCAGCAGTCCAACAGGGTGGGTGGATGGCTACACCTTC. Protein: CASSPTGWVDGYTF. The chain recombines TRBV27 with TRBJ1-2; TRBD1 might be the D (6 bases). Germline CDR1 is MNHEY and CDR2 is SMNVEV (reference sequence). CDR3 size: 14 residues. The V and J ends lost 5 bases and 6 bases respectively, with 16 bases between them.

This chain connects TRBV29-1 to TRBJ1-1; possibly TRBD1 for D (5 bases). CDR1 SQVTM and CDR2 ANQGSEA come from the germline V gene. The CDR3 totals 12 residues. With 1 base removed from V and 7 bases from J, the gap between germline ends came to 10 bases. The DNA of the CDR3 is TGCAGCGTTGAAGGGCGGGGCAGTGAAGCTTTCTTT. It translates to CSVEGRGSEAFF.

The rearrangement joins TRBV10-2 to TRBJ2-3, with D perhaps matching TRBD2 (5 bases). The length of the CDR3 is 12 residues. V was trimmed by 4 bases and J by 4 bases, leaving 6 bases between them. Germline CDR1 is WSHSY and CDR2 is SAAADI. The CDR3 sequence: CASSVGADTQYF. The DNA for the CDR3 is TGCGCCAGCAGTGTCGGGGCAGATACGCAGTATTTT.

This chain links TRBV27 with TRBJ2-7; D unresolved. This CDR3 contains 14 residues. Trimming removed 1 base at V and 0 bases at J, with 7 bases between. Germline-derived CDR1 and CDR2 are MNHEY and SMNVEV (reference sequence). CDR3 loop: CASSLLADSYEQYF. The CDR3 nucleotides read TGTGCCAGCAGTTTATTGGCAGACTCCTACGAGCAGTACTTC.

This sequence joins TRBV7-2 and TRBJ1-2; D may be TRBD1 (5 bases). The germline CDR1 and CDR2 sequences are SGHTA and FQGNSA. V lost 0 bases, J lost 5 bases, and 7 bases lay in between. The CDR3 spans 13 residues. The CDR3 loop is CASSLAQGYGYTF. As DNA, the CDR3 is TGTGCCAGCAGCTTAGCCCAGGGATATGGCTACACCTTC.

The rearrangement links TRBV7-6 to TRBJ1-1; no reliable D call. The germline V gene encodes CDR1 SGHVS and CDR2 FNYEAQ. Trimming shortened V by 4 bases and J by 4 bases, and 7 bases separated the two germline ends. The CDR3 runs 12 residues. This CDR3 reads CASSSLSTEAFF. CDR3 DNA: TGTGCCAGCAGCTCCTTGTCCACTGAAGCTTTCTTT.

The chain employs TRBV5-1 and TRBJ1-2, with D uncertain. The CDR3 spans 16 residues. CDR1 is SGHRS and CDR2 is YFSETQ in the germline V gene. V was shortened by 1 base and J by 8 bases, with 21 bases between the two germline ends. The CDR3 region is CASSLTEVVGAGGYTF. The CDR3 nucleotides are TGCGCCAGCAGCTTGACGGAAGTGGTGGGCGCGGGGGGCTACACCTTC.

This chain connects TRBV5-5 to TRBJ2-2; D remains unclear. CDR3 length equals 15 residues. Trimming took 0 bases from V and 2 from J, leaving 8 bases between them. Germline CDR1 is SGHKS and CDR2 is YYEKEE (reference sequence). CDR3 sequence reads: CASSLGRGNTGELFF. The CDR3 DNA reads TGTGCCAGCAGCTTGGGGCGCGGCAACACCGGGGAGCTGTTTTTT.

This clone has a count of ten or more. J is TRBJ1-5 and V is TRBV7-9, with 7 bases fitting TRBD1. Germline loops: CDR1 SEHNR, CDR2 FQNEAQ (reference sequence). Trimming at V came to 5 bases and at J to 3 bases, leaving 4 bases not matched to a gene. This CDR3 is built from 14 residues. Here the CDR3 DNA reads TGTGCCAGCAGCCGGACAGGTCCCAATCAGCCCCAGCATTTT. It translates to CASSRTGPNQPQHF.

The chain joins TRBV7-2 to TRBJ1-1; 7 bases align to TRBD1. The trim removed 5 bases at V and 0 bases at J, leaving 3 bases unmatched. The germline CDR1 and CDR2 sequences are SGHTA and FQGNSA. The CDR3 length is 14 residues. The CDR3 region is CASSLGQMNTEAFF. The CDR3 DNA reads as TGTGCCAGCAGCCTGGGACAGATGAACACTGAAGCTTTCTTT.

This clone appeared once. The genes are TRBV2 and TRBJ2-2, with TRBD1 matching over 9 bases. The CDR3 is 17 residues long. The V and J ends lost 0 bases and 2 bases, in that order; junction bases with no gene match: 4. The germline V gene has CDR1 SNHLY and CDR2 FYNNEI. CDR3 nucleotide sequence: TGTGCCAGCAGTGAAGCGCTGGGACAGGGTAACACCGGGGAGCTGTTTTTT. This gives the protein CASSEALGQGNTGELFF.

V and J are TRBV19 and TRBJ2-1; D unclear. CDR1 LNHDA and CDR2 SQIVND come from the germline V gene (reference sequence). Trimming shortened V by 6 bases and J by 6 bases, and 12 bases separated the two germline ends. The CDR3 length is 13 residues. The CDR3 here is CASSPGRGNEQFF. In DNA, the CDR3 is TGTGCCAGTAGCCCTGGCCGAGGCAATGAGCAGTTCTTC. Variable domain in full (rest from reference TRBV19 and TRBJ2-1): DGGITQSPKYLFRKEGQNVTLSCEQNLNHDAMYWYRQDPGQGLRLIYYSQIVNDFQKGDIAEGYSVSREKKESFPLTVTSAQKNPTAFYLCASSPGRGNEQFFGPGTRLTVL.

This clone was detected once. The chain couples TRBV9 to TRBJ2-1; TRBD2 agrees at 7 bases. The CDR3 extends over 14 amino acids. The germline CDR1 and CDR2 sequences are SGDLS and YYNGEE. V shed 3 bases, J shed 13 bases, and the junction held 13 bases outside the gene matches. The CDR3 region is CASSAPTSPMNQFF. The CDR3 bases are TGTGCCAGCAGCGCCCCGACTAGCCCAATGAACCAGTTCTTC.

This clone was recorded a few times. V usage is TRBV27 and J usage is TRBJ2-3; unclear D gene. Germline V gene sequence: CDR1 MNHEY, CDR2 SMNVEV (reference sequence). This CDR3 contains 13 residues. V dropped 2 bases and J dropped 2 bases, with 5 bases sitting between them. CDR3 amino acids: CASSLPNTDTQYF. The CDR3 DNA reads as TGTGCCAGCAGTTTACCCAACACAGATACGCAGTATTTT.

This chain links TRBV27 with TRBJ1-1; no clear D gene. CDR1 is MNHEY, CDR2 SMNVEV, per germline (reference sequence). The CDR3 length is 15 residues. V was cut by 0 bases and J by 4 bases, with 12 bases left in between. This CDR3 reads CASSLSTGVGTEAFF. Written as DNA, the CDR3 is TGTGCCAGCAGTTTATCTACCGGGGTGGGCACTGAAGCTTTCTTT.

This chain uses TRBV4-3 with TRBJ2-3, with a weak D call TRBD2 (7 bases). CDR3 length equals 16 residues. Per germline, CDR1 LGHNA and CDR2 YSLEER. V lost 2 bases, J lost 1 base, and 13 bases lay in between. The CDR3 bases are TGCGCCAGCAGCCAAAGAGGGCGGGGGCGCACAGATACGCAGTATTTT. Translating it yields CASSQRGRGRTDTQYF.

The chain carries TRBV10-1 and TRBJ2-1, with D possibly TRBD2 on 6 matching bases. Per germline, CDR1 WNHNN and CDR2 SYGVQD (reference sequence). V was clipped by 6 bases and J by 6 bases, with 18 bases between them. There are 15 residues in the CDR3. The chain's CDR3 is CASSAGSLKGNEQFF. DNA of the CDR3: TGCGCCAGCAGCGCCGGGAGCCTAAAGGGCAATGAGCAGTTCTTC.

On this clone itself: The identical CDR3 is also encoded by other nucleotide sequences in the sample. The chain joins TRBV5-4 to TRBJ2-7; D is possibly TRBD2 (6 bases). The CDR3 extends over 14 amino acids. V lost 4 bases to trimming and J lost 3 bases, with 14 bases between them. Germline V gives CDR1 SGHNT, CDR2 YYREEE (reference sequence). In DNA form, the CDR3 reads TGTGCCAGCAGCCCGGGGACTGGGGGCTACGAGCAGTACTTC. Translated, it gives CASSPGTGGYEQYF.

The rearrangement joins TRBV5-1 to TRBJ2-1; a weak D match, TRBD1 (6 bases). This CDR3 has 13 residues. Trimming stripped 7 bases from V and 5 bases from J, with 13 bases between. Per the germline V gene, CDR1 is SGHRS and CDR2 is YFSETQ. The CDR3 nucleotides read TGCGCCAGCGGAGACAGGCCTAACAATGAGCAGTTCTTC. This sequence encodes CASGDRPNNEQFF.

The chain employs TRBV28 and TRBJ2-1; TRBD2 matches at 9 bases. The CDR3 runs to 14 residues. CDR1 is MDHEN, CDR2 SYDVKM, per germline. V was pared by 4 bases and J by 10 bases, with 8 bases of the junction left unmatched. The CDR3 DNA reads as TGTGCCAGCAGTTCTCTAGCGGGGTTAATCGAGCAGTTCTTC. Amino acids: CASSSLAGLIEQFF.

J is TRBJ2-3 and V is TRBV7-9, with 7 bases identical to TRBD2. CDR3 length: 15 amino acids. CDR1 and CDR2 (germline): SEHNR, FQNEAQ (reference sequence). J was trimmed by 1 base and V by 1 base; bases with no gene match: 2. The CDR3 nucleotides are TGTGCCAGCAGCTTAGTCAGCGGGGGCACAGATACGCAGTATTTT. As protein: CASSLVSGGTDTQYF. Full variable domain (remainder filled in from reference TRBV7-9 and TRBJ2-3): DTGVSQNPRHKITKRGQNVTFRCDPISEHNRLYWYRQTLGQGPEFLTYFQNEAQLEKSRLLSDRFSAERPKGSFSTLEIQRTEQGDSAMYLCASSLVSGGTDTQYFGPGTRLTVL.

V usage is TRBV4-1 and J usage is TRBJ2-2; D might be TRBD2 (5 bases). CDR1 and CDR2 from the germline V gene are MGHRA and YSYEKL. CDR3 length equals 16 residues. V shed 0 bases and J shed 4 bases, with 12 bases lying between them. The CDR3 sequence is CASSQDRRQITGELFF. DNA of the CDR3: TGCGCCAGCAGCCAAGATAGGAGGCAGATCACCGGGGAGCTGTTTTTT.

V usage is TRBV7-2 and J usage is TRBJ1-2, with D unresolved. Trimming removed 3 bases from V and 4 bases from J, with 6 bases in between. Germline assignment: CDR1 SGHTA and CDR2 FQGNSA. The CDR3 is 12 residues long. The CDR3 loop is CASSFRSYGYTF. The CDR3 DNA sequence: TGTGCCAGCAGCTTCAGATCCTATGGCTACACCTTC.

For the CDR3, the DNA is TGTGCCAGCAGCCCTACTACAGGGTTTGATGAAGCTTTCTTT. The encoded protein is CASSPTTGFDEAFF. The chain joins TRBV4-2 to TRBJ1-1; D perhaps matches TRBD1 (6 bases). V dropped 4 bases and J dropped 7 bases, with 16 bases sitting between them. The CDR3 consists of 14 residues. The germline gives CDR1 LGHNA, CDR2 YNFKEQ.

This chain joins TRBV28 and TRBJ1-1, with a tentative D call TRBD1 (6 bases). The CDR3 is 12 amino acids. The germline V gene encodes CDR1 MDHEN and CDR2 SYDVKM. Between the trimmed V and J ends, which lost 7 bases and 4 bases, there was a span of 10 bases. CDR3 coding DNA: TGTGCCAGCACTTCCAGGGGCACTGAAGCTTTCTTT. Protein: CASTSRGTEAFF.